The entry that follows covers one TCR beta chain sequence. These data originate in a study of tumor-infiltrating lymphocytes in primary liver carcinoma. TCR beta cDNA came from roughly 450 ng total RNA, primed with a constant-region primer. Slightly modified ARM-PCR served as the procedure for the TCR beta libraries. These libraries came from three rounds of nested multiplex PCR. Running 10 cycles apiece, the first two PCR rounds relied on TRBV1-TRBV30 forward primers together with a C-beta reverse primer. MiXCR was run by TCRdb on the multiplex PCR reads, yielding one entry per CDR3 protein. The table lists 150,000 to 200,000 distinct CDR3 sequences, 50% to 75% of them singletons. This CDR3 has 12 residues. V lost 4 bases and J 0 bases, leaving 2 bases between the germline ends. Per the germline V gene, CDR1 is MNHNS and CDR2 is SASEGT. RNA isolated from unsorted whole blood supplied the blood RNA, with germline DNA also extracted.

The rearrangement joins TRBV6-1 to TRBJ2-3, with D hard to call. Sequences were obtained from peripheral blood. This TCR was recovered from a middle-aged man with primary liver carcinoma and hepatitis B virus infection. Here the CDR3 reads CASSASTDTQYF. DNA of the CDR3: TGTGCCAGCAGTGCAAGCACAGATACGCAGTATTTT.